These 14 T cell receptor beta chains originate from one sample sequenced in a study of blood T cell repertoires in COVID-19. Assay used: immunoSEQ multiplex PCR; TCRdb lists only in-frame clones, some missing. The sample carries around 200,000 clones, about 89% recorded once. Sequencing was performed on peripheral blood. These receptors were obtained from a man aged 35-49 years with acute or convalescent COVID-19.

CDR3 sequence: CASSEPGHSNTQYF. In DNA form, the CDR3 reads TGTGCCAGCAGTGAACCGGGACATTCGAATACGCAGTATTTT. The V call is TRBV2, the J call TRBJ2-3; D perhaps matches TRBD1 (6 bases). Germline V lookup: CDR1 SNHLY, CDR2 FYNNEI. The CDR3 covers 14 residues. Trimming left V 2 bases short and J 7 bases short, with 13 bases between. The full variable domain, rest sourced from reference TRBV2 and TRBJ2-3, is EPEVTQTPSHQVTQMGQEVILRCVPISNHLYFYWYRQILGQKVEFLVSFYNNEISEKSEIFDDQFSVERPDGSNFTLKIRSTKLEDSAMYFCASSEPGHSNTQYFGPGTRLTVL.

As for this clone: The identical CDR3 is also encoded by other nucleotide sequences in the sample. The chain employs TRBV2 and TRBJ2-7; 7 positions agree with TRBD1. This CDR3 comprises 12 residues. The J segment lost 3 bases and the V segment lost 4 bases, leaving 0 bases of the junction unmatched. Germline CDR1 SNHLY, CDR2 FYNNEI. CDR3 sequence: CASSGQGYEQYF. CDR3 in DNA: TGTGCCAGCAGTGGACAGGGCTACGAGCAGTACTTC.

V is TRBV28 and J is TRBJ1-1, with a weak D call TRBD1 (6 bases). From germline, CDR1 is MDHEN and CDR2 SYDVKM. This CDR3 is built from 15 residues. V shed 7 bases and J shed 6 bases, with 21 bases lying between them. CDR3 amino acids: CASTTASGVWAEAFF. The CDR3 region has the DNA TGTGCCAGCACCACCGCATCAGGGGTTTGGGCTGAAGCTTTCTTT. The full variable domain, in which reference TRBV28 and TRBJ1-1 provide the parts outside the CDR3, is DVKVTQSSRYLVKRTGEKVFLECVQDMDHENMFWYRQDPGLGLRLIYFSYDVKMKEKGDIPEGYSVSREKKERFSLILESASTNQTSMYLCASTTASGVWAEAFFGQGTRLTVV.

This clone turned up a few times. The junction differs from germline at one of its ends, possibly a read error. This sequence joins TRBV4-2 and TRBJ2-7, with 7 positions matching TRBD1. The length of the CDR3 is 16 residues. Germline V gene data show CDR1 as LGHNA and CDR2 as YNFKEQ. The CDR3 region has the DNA TGTGCCAGCAGCCAAGATTGGAGACAGGGCTCCTCCGAGCAGTACTTC. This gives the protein CASSQDWRQGSSEQYF.

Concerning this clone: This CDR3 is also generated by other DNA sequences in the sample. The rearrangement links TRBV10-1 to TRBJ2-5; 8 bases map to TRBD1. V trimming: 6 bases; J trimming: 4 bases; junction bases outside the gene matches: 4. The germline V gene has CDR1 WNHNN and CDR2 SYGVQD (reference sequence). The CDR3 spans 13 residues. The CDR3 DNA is TGCGCCAGCAGCAGGGGGCGAGGAGAGACCCAGTACTTC. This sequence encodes CASSRGRGETQYF.

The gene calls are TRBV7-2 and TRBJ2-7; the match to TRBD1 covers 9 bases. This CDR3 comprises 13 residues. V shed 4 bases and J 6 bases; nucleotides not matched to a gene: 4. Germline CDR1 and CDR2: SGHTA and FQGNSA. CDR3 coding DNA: TGTGCCAGCAGCTCAGGACAGGGGCGCGAGCAGTACTTC. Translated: CASSSGQGREQYF.

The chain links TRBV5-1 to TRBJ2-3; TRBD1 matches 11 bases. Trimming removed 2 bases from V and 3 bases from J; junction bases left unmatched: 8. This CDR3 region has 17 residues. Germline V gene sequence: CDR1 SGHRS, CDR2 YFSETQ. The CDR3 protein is CASSFLWDRGSTDTQYF. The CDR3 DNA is TGCGCCAGCAGCTTTCTCTGGGACAGGGGGAGTACAGATACGCAGTATTTT.

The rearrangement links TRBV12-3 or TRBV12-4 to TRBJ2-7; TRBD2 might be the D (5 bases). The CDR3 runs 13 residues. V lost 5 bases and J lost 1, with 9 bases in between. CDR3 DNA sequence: TGTGCCAGCAGTCCAGGACTTTCCTACGAGCAGTACTTC. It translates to CASSPGLSYEQYF.

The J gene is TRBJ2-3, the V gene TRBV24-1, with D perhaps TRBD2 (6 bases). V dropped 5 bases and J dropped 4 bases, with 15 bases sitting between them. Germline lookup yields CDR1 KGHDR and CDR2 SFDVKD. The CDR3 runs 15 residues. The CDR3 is CATSGDASSADTQYF. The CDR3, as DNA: TGTGCCACCAGTGGGGACGCTTCTAGCGCAGATACGCAGTATTTT.

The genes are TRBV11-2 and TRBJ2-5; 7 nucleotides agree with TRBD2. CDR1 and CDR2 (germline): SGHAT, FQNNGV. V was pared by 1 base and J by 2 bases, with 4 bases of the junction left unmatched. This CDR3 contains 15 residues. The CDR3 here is CASSLGGGRQETQYF. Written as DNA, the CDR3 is TGTGCCAGCAGCTTAGGGGGAGGGAGGCAAGAGACCCAGTACTTC.

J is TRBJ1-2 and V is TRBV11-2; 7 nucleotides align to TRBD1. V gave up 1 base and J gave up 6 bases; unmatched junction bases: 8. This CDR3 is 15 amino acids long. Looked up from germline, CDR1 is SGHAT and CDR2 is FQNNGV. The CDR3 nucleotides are TGTGCCAGCAGCTTAGCGCCAGGGGGTACGGATGGCTACACCTTC. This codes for CASSLAPGGTDGYTF.

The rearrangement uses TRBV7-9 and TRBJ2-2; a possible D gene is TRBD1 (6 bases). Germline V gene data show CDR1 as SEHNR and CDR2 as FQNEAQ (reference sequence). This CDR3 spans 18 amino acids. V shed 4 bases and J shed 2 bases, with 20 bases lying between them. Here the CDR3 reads CASSSTGSLGGNTGELFF. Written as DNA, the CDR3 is TGTGCCAGCAGCTCAACGGGATCTTTAGGGGGAAACACCGGGGAGCTGTTTTTT. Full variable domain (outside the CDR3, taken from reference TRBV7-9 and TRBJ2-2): DTGVSQNPRHKITKRGQNVTFRCDPISEHNRLYWYRQTLGQGPEFLTYFQNEAQLEKSRLLSDRFSAERPKGSFSTLEIQRTEQGDSAMYLCASSSTGSLGGNTGELFFGEGSRLTVL.

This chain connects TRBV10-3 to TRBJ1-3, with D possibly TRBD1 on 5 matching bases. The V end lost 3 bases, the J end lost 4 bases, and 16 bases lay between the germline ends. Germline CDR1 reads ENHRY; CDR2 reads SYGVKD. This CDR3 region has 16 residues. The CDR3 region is CAISDGQGTSGNTIYF. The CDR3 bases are TGTGCCATCAGTGACGGGCAGGGAACATCGGGAAACACCATATATTTT.

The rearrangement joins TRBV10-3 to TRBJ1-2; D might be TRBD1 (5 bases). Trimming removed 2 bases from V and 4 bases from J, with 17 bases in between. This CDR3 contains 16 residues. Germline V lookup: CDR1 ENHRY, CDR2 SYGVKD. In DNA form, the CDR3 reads TGTGCCATCAGTGAGGATAATTCGGACACCGTCTATGGCTACACCTTC. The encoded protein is CAISEDNSDTVYGYTF.